This T cell receptor beta chain derives from a study of patients and donors after allogeneic stem cell transplantation. TCRdb passed the RT-PCR reads through MiXCR, listing each CDR3 protein once. The sample lists hundreds of thousands of distinct CDR3 sequences, 16% occurring once. Sequencing was done on a sample of blood, either unsorted or a sorted T cell fraction (not recorded which). This receptor was identified in a human donor who was either an allogeneic HSCT recipient or a stem cell or donor lymphocyte infusion donor (not recorded which). It is not recorded whose cells these are; they may come from a transplant donor.

This chain's CDR3 is CASRGLAGLSYEQYF. The CDR3 nucleotides read TGTGCCAGCAGGGGACTAGCGGGTCTCTCCTACGAGCAGTACTTC. The rearrangement joins TRBV2 to TRBJ2-7; TRBD2 matches 12 bases. The CDR3 sequence is 15 residues long. Germline V gene data show CDR1 as SNHLY and CDR2 as FYNNEI. V dropped 6 bases and J dropped 0; count of bases not matched to a gene: 3.